The sequence of this T cell receptor beta chain was determined in a study of blood T cell repertoires in COVID-19. Assay used: immunoSEQ multiplex PCR; TCRdb lists only in-frame clones, some missing. The repertoire has a few hundred thousand clones, about 88% of them found once; the top ten carry 1.2%. Trimming took 5 bases from V and 6 from J, leaving 8 bases between them. The CDR3 spans 11 residues. This clone has only a few counts. The source is a woman aged 18-29 years who had recovered from COVID-19. The chain has TRBV12-3 or TRBV12-4 and TRBJ2-7, with TRBD2 as a possible D gene (6 bases). Source material: PBMCs or T cells enriched from blood (not recorded which). CDR3 sequence (DNA): TGTGCCAGCAGTAGGAGGGCCGAGCAGTACTTC. Protein: CASSRRAEQYF.